This record looks at one T cell receptor beta chain sequence and its context. Its antigen is undetermined. This PCR relied on a set of 60 Vbeta primers and 13 Jbeta primers. Libraries were prepared by immunoSEQ multiplex PCR; TCRdb keeps only in-frame clonotypes and omits some of them. The sample consists of over 150,000 clones, 80% of them appearing once. Germline CDR1 and CDR2: SGHAT and FQNNGV. V dropped 3 bases and J dropped 6 bases, with 15 bases sitting between them. The CDR3 sequence is 14 residues long. This sample was included in a study of cytomegalovirus exposure and HLA in healthy donors. Study observations and caveats: Sequencing depth across donors, presence/absence analyses assumed, was roughly uniform. The listing of 150 to 200 TCR beta chains classed them as cytomegalovirus-associated. The study reported that TCR beta sequences accurately predicted HLA-A and HLA-B alleles in most subjects.

The sequence was collected from a woman in her forties or fifties in good health and CMV-seropositive. The sequenced sample was PBMCs. The genes are TRBV11-2 and TRBJ2-7; D gene ambiguous. Here the CDR3 DNA reads TGTGCCAGCAGCTTGGGCCCCGCCGGTGGCGAGCAGTACTTC. Amino acids: CASSLGPAGGEQYF.